One sample yielded the 17 T cell receptor beta chains listed below, sequenced in a study of blood T cell repertoires in COVID-19. Generated by immunoSEQ multiplex PCR, the TCRdb table keeps only in-frame clones and is missing some. The sample contains around 250,000 clones, more than 75% of which appear only once. Sample: peripheral blood. The source is a man older than 75 with acute or convalescent COVID-19.

The table lists this clone with a count of one. At the DNA level, this CDR3 is encoded by other sequences in the same sample as well. V usage is TRBV28 and J usage is TRBJ1-1; D is possibly TRBD1 (5 bases). The CDR3 contains 14 residues. The germline V gene has CDR1 MDHEN and CDR2 SYDVKM. Trimming removed 6 bases from V and 1 base from J, with 12 bases in between. CDR3 residues: CASSPGQGNTEAFF. The CDR3 bases are TGTGCCAGCAGCCCTGGGCAGGGGAACACTGAAGCTTTCTTT.

The chain couples TRBV7-9 to TRBJ1-5; tentative D call: TRBD1 (6 bases). The germline CDR1 and CDR2 sequences are SEHNR and FQNEAQ (reference sequence). Between the trimmed V and J ends, which lost 4 bases and 3 bases, there was a span of 10 bases. This CDR3 region has 14 residues. As DNA, the CDR3 is TGTGCCAGCAGCTCGGGACATCCCAATCAGCCCCAGCATTTT. Translation gives CASSSGHPNQPQHF.

The CDR3 region is CASSPAWGRYQPQHF. CDR3 sequence (DNA): TGTGCCAGTAGTCCCGCGTGGGGCAGGTATCAGCCCCAGCATTTT. The chain uses TRBV19 and TRBJ1-5; possible D gene TRBD1, 5 bases. V lost 5 bases to trimming and J lost 5 bases, with 16 bases between them. Germline V gene data show CDR1 as LNHDA and CDR2 as SQIVND (reference sequence). The CDR3 contains 15 residues.

The chain has TRBV6-6 and TRBJ2-6; tentatively, D is TRBD2 (5 bases). This CDR3 region has 15 residues. CDR1 is MNHNY and CDR2 is SVGAGI in the germline V gene (reference sequence). V lost 4 bases and J 1 base, leaving 8 bases between the germline ends. In DNA, the CDR3 is TGTGCCAGCAGTTCCCGGGATTCTGGGGCCAACGTCCTGACTTTC. Amino acids: CASSSRDSGANVLTF.

The V call is TRBV7-2, the J call TRBJ2-7; the D is unclear. Trimming left V 3 bases short and J 2 bases short, with 8 bases between. The germline V gene encodes CDR1 SGHTA and CDR2 FQGNSA. This CDR3 is built from 13 residues. The DNA of the CDR3 is TGTGCCAGCAGCTTTGTGGCAGCCTACGAGCAGTACTTC. Protein: CASSFVAAYEQYF.

The rearrangement links TRBV20-1 to TRBJ2-7, with D tentatively TRBD2 (6 bases). The V gene's germline CDR1 is DFQATT and CDR2 SNEGSKA (reference sequence). Trimming stripped 3 bases from V and 3 bases from J, with 15 bases between. CDR3 length equals 14 residues. CDR3 region: CSASSQGGFYEQYF. The CDR3, as DNA: TGCAGTGCTAGTTCGCAGGGAGGATTCTACGAGCAGTACTTC.

The rearrangement uses TRBV9 and TRBJ1-1, with D possibly TRBD1 on 5 matching bases. This CDR3 is built from 14 residues. The V end lost 4 bases, the J end lost 6 bases, and 16 bases lay between the germline ends. From germline, CDR1 is SGDLS and CDR2 YYNGEE. The CDR3 coding sequence is TGTGCCAGCAGCCCACCGAGGCAGGGTTCTGAAGCTTTCTTT. Protein: CASSPPRQGSEAFF.

The chain combines TRBV27 with TRBJ2-2; D may be TRBD1 (5 bases). The V gene's germline CDR1 is MNHEY and CDR2 SMNVEV (reference sequence). The CDR3 loop spans 15 amino acids. V was cut by 6 bases and J by 5 bases, with 16 bases left in between. The CDR3 reads CASSLRGRVTGELFF. The CDR3 nucleotides are TGTGCCAGCAGCTTAAGGGGCAGGGTGACCGGGGAGCTGTTTTTT.

The chain couples TRBV6-2 or TRBV6-3 to TRBJ2-7; possibly TRBD2 for D (6 bases). Germline V gene data show CDR1 as MNHEY and CDR2 as SVGEGT. V lost 0 bases and J 1 base, leaving 7 bases between the germline ends. This CDR3 contains 14 residues. CDR3 residues: CASSYSRGSYEQYF. CDR3 DNA: TGTGCCAGCAGTTACTCTCGGGGGTCCTACGAGCAGTACTTC.

The J gene is TRBJ2-3, the V gene TRBV6-5, with D perhaps matching TRBD2 (6 bases). Germline-derived CDR1 and CDR2 are MNHEY and SVGAGI. V was trimmed by 6 bases and J by 4 bases, leaving 17 bases between them. The CDR3 is 15 residues long. Written as DNA, the CDR3 is TGTGCCAGCAGCGGGGGAGGAACCATCCCAGATACGCAGTATTTT. Translation: CASSGGGTIPDTQYF.

V gene TRBV2 combines with J gene TRBJ2-3, with D possibly TRBD1 on 6 matching bases. This CDR3 comprises 14 residues. Germline CDR1 is SNHLY and CDR2 is FYNNEI. The V end was cut by 9 bases, the J end by 3 bases, with 16 bases between. The CDR3 region is CASNRQGLTDTQYF. The CDR3 nucleotides are TGTGCCAGTAACCGGCAGGGGTTGACAGATACGCAGTATTTT.

The CDR3 coding sequence is TGTGCCACCAGTTACGGACAGGGGGCTAATGAGCAGTTCTTC. Amino acid sequence: CATSYGQGANEQFF. The chain joins TRBV24-1 to TRBJ2-1, with TRBD1 matching over 11 bases. Germline trimming cut 6 bases from V and 7 bases from J; bases unmatched to any gene: 4. This CDR3 spans 14 amino acids. Germline V gives CDR1 KGHDR, CDR2 SFDVKD.

This CDR3 is CATSPGQGAGELFF. CDR3 bases: TGTGCCACCAGCCCTGGACAGGGTGCCGGGGAGCTGTTTTTT. This sequence joins TRBV15 and TRBJ2-2, with 8 bases that match TRBD1. Trimming at V came to 5 bases and at J to 6 bases, leaving 5 bases not matched to a gene. The CDR3 is made up of 14 amino acids. Per germline, CDR1 LNHNV and CDR2 YYDKDF (reference sequence).

The chain combines TRBV6-4 with TRBJ2-1; no clear D gene. Germline V lookup: CDR1 MRHNA, CDR2 SNTAGT. The V end lost 2 bases, the J end lost 7 bases, and 6 bases lay between the germline ends. This CDR3 has 12 amino acids. In DNA form, the CDR3 reads TGTGCCAGCAGTGACGGCCCAAATGAGCAGTTCTTC. Encoded protein: CASSDGPNEQFF.

The chain joins TRBV19 to TRBJ2-7; D might be TRBD2 (5 bases). The CDR3 runs to 14 residues. Germline lookup yields CDR1 LNHDA and CDR2 SQIVND (reference sequence). Trimming took 3 bases from V and 1 from J, leaving 10 bases between them. CDR3 in amino acids: CASSMEVGSYEQYF. The CDR3 nucleotides are TGTGCCAGTAGTATGGAGGTGGGGTCCTACGAGCAGTACTTC.

In DNA form, the CDR3 reads TGTGCCAGCAGTTCACTAGCGGGAAACACAGATACGCAGTATTTT. Residues: CASSSLAGNTDTQYF. The gene calls are TRBV25-1 and TRBJ2-3; 10 bases line up with TRBD2. CDR3 length: 15 amino acids. The ends lost 5 bases at V and 2 bases at J; junction bases unmatched: 4. Germline V gene lookup returns CDR1 MGHDK and CDR2 SYGVNS.

The V call is TRBV27, the J call TRBJ2-7; 8 bases match TRBD1. Germline CDR1 MNHEY, CDR2 SMNVEV (reference sequence). V was clipped by 6 bases and J by 2 bases; unmatched bases: 9. The CDR3 loop spans 15 amino acids. The CDR3 loop reads CASSQDRGGPYEQYF. The CDR3 coding sequence is TGTGCCAGCAGCCAAGACAGGGGAGGTCCCTACGAGCAGTACTTC.